This T cell receptor (beta chain) came from a study of blood T cell repertoires in COVID-19. In this sample, this clone turned up once. Measured with immunoSEQ multiplex PCR; TCRdb has only the in-frame clones, and not every one. The repertoire holds around 390,000 clones, with around nine tenths as singletons. This CDR3 is 13 amino acids long. Per the germline V gene, CDR1 is DFQATT and CDR2 is SNEGSKA (reference sequence). Trimming shortened V by 3 bases and J by 4 bases, and 9 bases separated the two germline ends. Sequencing was carried out using PBMCs or T cells enriched from blood (not recorded which). The gene calls are TRBV20-1 and TRBJ2-2; the D gene is possibly TRBD2 (5 bases). This clonotype originated in a woman in her forties or fifties who had recovered from COVID-19. Here the CDR3 reads CSASRRGTGELFF. CDR3 bases: TGCAGTGCTAGTCGCCGGGGCACCGGGGAGCTGTTTTTT.